This TCR beta chain appears in the sequencing data of a study of T cells in Graves' hyperthyroidism and ophthalmopathy (dated by TCRdb to the late 2010s). Study-wide context: Peripheral blood was collected at initial diagnosis, before any treatment. To identify TCR V-J signatures that set the groups apart, the researchers used a discovery cohort of 100 patients, made up of 43 with Graves' ophthalmopathy and 57 with stable Graves' hyperthyroidism. Prospective prediction of ophthalmopathy was tested in an independent validation cohort consisting of about 20 hyperthyroidism patients and approximately 16 patients who later progressed to ophthalmopathy. The roughly 90 discovery patients were divided at random into training and test sets in a 7:3 ratio. In roughly six Graves' hyperthyroidism patients, the study also compared T-cell repertoires from thyroid tissue with T-cell repertoires from blood. Once sampling was done, hyperthyroidism patients were given methimazole at a starting dose of 30 mg daily, whereas ophthalmopathy patients were given high-dose intravenous methylprednisolone. The paper reports TCR Vbeta CDR3 sequencing of fewer than 150 peripheral blood samples: some 41 ophthalmopathy, fewer than 80 hyperthyroidism and 17 progressor patients. Broad study findings and their caveats: Sample size was not statistically predetermined, and blinding of investigators to group allocation was not performed. A model built on a 13 V-J signature distinguished ophthalmopathy from stable hyperthyroidism, reaching 87.88% sensitivity and around 81% specificity in cross-validation and 80%/75% in testing. Most expanded thyroid clonotypes (frequency above 0.001) were also found in blood, which suggests that blood repertoires may mirror thyroid immune responses. During validation, the model predicted progression to ophthalmopathy a median of approximately 7 months ahead of onset, with around 71% sensitivity and 72.22% specificity.

TCR beta CDR3 regions were amplified from RNA transcripts. For the first round of RT-PCR on the TCR CDR3, the HTBI primer set was used together with the Qiagen OneStep RT-PCR kit. Libraries were constructed in a second round of multiplex PCR, after which size selection and purification were performed. Sequencing of the libraries was done on an Illumina HiSeq2000 using paired-end 100 bp reads. Under the source paper's analysis protocol: SOAPnuke was used to process the raw data, removing reads that contained adapters or uncalled bases, had a mean Phred below 15, or lacked an exact match to the constant primer or identifier. COPE v1.2.5 was used to merge the high-quality paired reads, and each unique nucleotide sequence was defined as a clonotype. MiTCR v1.1 was used to align the clonotypes against IMGT TRBV, TRBD and TRBJ reference segments. Analysis was restricted to V-J combinations with a frequency above 0.0001, which covered over 98% of repertoires. A TCS score was defined as the ratio of F50 (clonal expansion) to E x V (chaos), with BLOSUM62-based TCRdist applied between CDR3 peptides within each V-J. Welch's t-statistics and random forest reduced fewer than 600 V-J features to under 15, which were used in a naive Bayes classifier (R e1071). The public reads were run again by TCRdb, first through fastp at Q25 and then through MiXCR, and only productive beta chains were kept. Each entry is one CDR3 protein sequence, shown with its most common DNA and genes. The V and J calls shown here were made by TCRdb, not taken from the authors' results. Across this sample there are roughly 300,000 distinct CDR3 sequences, with 20% to 25% seen only once. About 25% of the sample rests with the top ten.

Hyperthyroidism patients were newly diagnosed, with disease duration under 2 months, and aged 18 to 65 years. The study excluded patients with uncontrolled infections, other autoimmune diseases, pregnancy or lactation. Diagnoses were established on the basis of clinical symptoms, serum thyroxine and TRAb, thyroid ultrasound, and orbital computed tomography. For progressor patients, blood was drawn at the first diagnosis of hyperthyroidism, before any ophthalmopathy symptoms had appeared. Ficoll-Paque density gradient centrifugation was used to isolate PBMCs from under 11 ml of fresh peripheral blood. Patients classed as progressors first received a Graves' hyperthyroidism diagnosis and then went on to develop ophthalmopathy during follow-up. Trizol reagent was used to extract total RNA, and RNA quality was then checked on an Agilent 2100 Bioanalyzer. The germline V and J ends show losses of 5 bases and 3 bases respectively, and no gene match explains 13 bases of the junction. Spanning cysteine to phenylalanine, the CDR3 consists of 17 amino acids. CDR3 DNA is the only sequence kept; it has 51 bases, read in frame from the first base. For CDR1 and CDR2, the germline V gene (reference sequence) lists LNHDA and SQIVND.

This clonotype came up many times. This clone's antigen is unknown. Base qualities were left out, and no much larger clone turns up one base away. Sequencing used blood. The TCR comes from a man aged 35-49 years with Graves' hyperthyroidism that later progressed to Graves' ophthalmopathy. The V and J genes are TRBV19 and TRBJ1-5; 7 middle bases align to TRBD1. The CDR3 amino acid sequence is: CASSRGGSRGNNQPQHF. The DNA reads as follows: TGTGCCAGTAGTCGAGGGGGTTCCAGGGGGAACAATCAGCCCCAGCATTTT.